The 23 T cell receptor beta chains below all came from one sample that was sequenced in a study of blood T cell repertoires in COVID-19. Here immunoSEQ multiplex PCR was the method, and the copy in TCRdb shows in-frame clones only, minus some. The data contain around 110,000 clones, approximately 84% of them singletons. Specimen: peripheral blood. The receptors stem from a man aged 65-85 years with active or convalescent COVID-19.

This clone appeared a few times. V usage is TRBV7-3 and J usage is TRBJ1-2; D is ambiguous. Trimming took off 5 bases at V and 4 bases at J, with 17 bases between the two ends. Germline loops: CDR1 SGHTA, CDR2 FQGTGA. This CDR3 has 15 residues. This chain's CDR3 is CASSPMGGESYGYTF. Written as DNA, the CDR3 is TGTGCCAGCAGCCCCATGGGCGGGGAAAGCTATGGCTACACCTTC.

The DNA of the CDR3 is TGTGCCAGCAGCCACTCCCCGGGACACACCTACGAGCAGTACTTC. It codes for CASSHSPGHTYEQYF. The chain is built from TRBV11-2 and TRBJ2-7, with TRBD1 as a possible D gene (6 bases). Trimming pared 5 bases from V and 2 bases from J, leaving 16 bases between. The CDR3 contains 15 residues. CDR1 SGHAT and CDR2 FQNNGV come from the germline V gene.

The chain uses TRBV25-1 and TRBJ1-6, with 8 bases identical to TRBD1. The length of the CDR3 is 16 residues. The junction had 13 bases not matched to a gene; V was cut back by 5 bases and J by 10 bases. In germline, CDR1 is MGHDK, CDR2 SYGVNS. This chain's CDR3 is CASSTTRQGTWSPLHF. Written as DNA, the CDR3 is TGTGCCAGCAGTACTACCCGACAGGGGACTTGGTCACCCCTCCACTTT.

This rearrangement joins TRBV7-2 to TRBJ1-1, with no clear D. The CDR3 consists of 14 residues. Germline assignment: CDR1 SGHTA and CDR2 FQGNSA. The germline V and J ends were trimmed by 4 bases and 0 bases, with 9 bases remaining between them. The DNA of the CDR3 is TGTGCCAGCAGCTCCCTTCGTATGAACACTGAAGCTTTCTTT. Amino acid sequence: CASSSLRMNTEAFF.

This clone was observed a single time. This chain joins TRBV28 and TRBJ2-1, with D maybe TRBD2 (6 bases). The CDR3 has 15 amino acids. The germline V gene encodes CDR1 MDHEN and CDR2 SYDVKM. Trimming left V 6 bases short and J 2 bases short, with 14 bases between. CDR3 region: CASSFKRVTYNEQFF. The CDR3 nucleotides read TGTGCCAGCAGCTTTAAGCGGGTAACCTACAATGAGCAGTTCTTC.

This rearrangement joins TRBV2 to TRBJ1-1; D remains unclear. Trimming stripped 3 bases from V and 0 bases from J, with 8 bases between. This CDR3 is 14 amino acids long. From germline, CDR1 is SNHLY and CDR2 FYNNEI. CDR3 in amino acids: CASSDRIMNTEAFF. The DNA of the CDR3 is TGTGCCAGCAGTGACAGAATCATGAACACTGAAGCTTTCTTT.

The CDR3 here is CASSQDPIRQGRGVELFF. The CDR3 bases are TGTGCCAGCAGCCAAGACCCCATCCGACAGGGGCGCGGTGTGGAACTGTTTTTT. The chain couples TRBV4-2 to TRBJ1-4; the match to TRBD1 covers 8 bases. CDR3 length: 18 amino acids. The trim removed 0 bases at V and 12 bases at J, leaving 18 bases unmatched. Germline lookup yields CDR1 LGHNA and CDR2 YNFKEQ.

This CDR3 reads CASSIRTGGSDGYTF. DNA for the CDR3: TGCGCCAGCAGCATACGGACAGGGGGGAGCGATGGCTACACCTTC. The chain combines TRBV5-1 with TRBJ1-2; TRBD1 aligns across 10 bases. CDR1 and CDR2 from the germline V gene are SGHRS and YFSETQ. The CDR3 has 15 residues. V shed 4 bases, J shed 6 bases, and the junction held 9 bases outside the gene matches. Variable domain in full (rest from reference TRBV5-1 and TRBJ1-2): KAGVTQTPRYLIKTRGQQVTLSCSPISGHRSVSWYQQTPGQGLQFLFEYFSETQRNKGNFPGRFSGRQFSNSRSEMNVSTLELGDSALYLCASSIRTGGSDGYTFGSGTRLTVV.

The chain employs TRBV28 and TRBJ1-5; weak D call: TRBD1 (5 bases). CDR3 length: 14 amino acids. Germline assignment: CDR1 MDHEN and CDR2 SYDVKM. V shed 5 bases and J shed 1 base, with 9 bases lying between them. The CDR3 region is CASSPQGSNQPQHF. CDR3 DNA: TGTGCCAGCAGTCCGCAGGGAAGCAATCAGCCCCAGCATTTT.

The chain employs TRBV5-4 and TRBJ2-3, with D possibly matching TRBD2 (6 bases). The germline V gene has CDR1 SGHNT and CDR2 YYREEE (reference sequence). V dropped 1 base and J dropped 2 bases, with 8 bases sitting between them. The CDR3 consists of 14 residues. The CDR3 protein is CASSLSSATDTQYF. The CDR3 DNA follows: TGTGCCAGCAGCTTGTCTAGCGCCACAGATACGCAGTATTTT.

This clone was recorded only once. V and J are TRBV18 and TRBJ2-2; 9 bases agree with TRBD1. The trim removed 4 bases at V and 1 base at J, leaving 1 base unmatched. The CDR3 has 15 residues. Germline V gives CDR1 KGHSH, CDR2 LQKENI. CDR3: CASSLDRGNTGELFF. The CDR3 DNA reads as TGTGCCAGCTCACTGGACAGGGGGAACACCGGGGAGCTGTTTTTT. Full variable domain (remainder filled in from reference TRBV18 and TRBJ2-2): NAGVMQNPRHLVRRRGQEARLRCSPMKGHSHVYWYRQLPEEGLKFMVYLQKENIIDESGMPKERFSAEFPKEGPSILRIQQVVRGDSAAYFCASSLDRGNTGELFFGEGSRLTVL.

The chain joins TRBV6-5 to TRBJ2-7; 9 bases match TRBD1. This CDR3 contains 14 residues. The J segment lost 5 bases and the V segment lost 3 bases, leaving 5 bases of the junction unmatched. Germline loops: CDR1 MNHEY, CDR2 SVGAGI. The CDR3 DNA sequence: TGTGCCAGCAGTTATGGGACAGGGTTCGACGAGCAGTACTTC. It codes for CASSYGTGFDEQYF.

V usage is TRBV25-1 and J usage is TRBJ1-3; D gene uncertain. Trimming removed 4 bases at V and 0 bases at J, with 7 bases between. Germline-derived CDR1 and CDR2 are MGHDK and SYGVNS. The CDR3 extends over 14 amino acids. CDR3 DNA sequence: TGTGCCAGCAGTGCTAGATCCTCTGGAAACACCATATATTTT. Translation gives CASSARSSGNTIYF. Full variable domain (rest looked up from reference TRBV25-1 and TRBJ1-3): EADIYQTPRYLVIGTGKKITLECSQTMGHDKMYWYQQDPGMELHLIHYSYGVNSTEKGDLSSESTVSRIRTEHFPLTLESARPSHTSQYLCASSARSSGNTIYFGEGSWLTVV.

The genes are TRBV2 and TRBJ1-1; D might be TRBD1 (6 bases). V was shortened by 6 bases and J by 7 bases, with 15 bases between the two germline ends. Per germline, CDR1 SNHLY and CDR2 FYNNEI. This CDR3 contains 13 residues. Here the CDR3 reads CASSLRTADEAFF. The CDR3 coding sequence is TGTGCCAGCAGCCTACGGACAGCTGATGAAGCTTTCTTT.

The chain employs TRBV6-1 and TRBJ2-4; TRBD1 matches 8 bases. Unmatched junction bases numbered 5, after V lost 2 bases and J lost 8 bases. From germline, CDR1 is MNHNS and CDR2 SASEGT. The CDR3 loop spans 14 amino acids. The chain's CDR3 is CASSERQGAYIQYF. CDR3 DNA sequence: TGTGCCAGCAGTGAAAGGCAGGGGGCTTACATTCAGTACTTC.

J is TRBJ1-5 and V is TRBV7-4, with a tentative D call TRBD1 (6 bases). This CDR3 has 13 residues. V was cut by 10 bases and J by 3 bases, with 13 bases left in between. CDR1 is SGHVT, CDR2 SQSDAQ, per germline. DNA of the CDR3: TGTGCCAACAAGGGGGTCCTCAATCAGCCCCAGCATTTT. As protein: CANKGVLNQPQHF.

The CDR3 DNA is TGTGCCAGCAGTAACACCCTACGGGATGAGCAGTTCTTC. It specifies CASSNTLRDEQFF. The gene calls are TRBV6-2 or TRBV6-3 and TRBJ2-1, with D uncertain. The V gene's germline CDR1 is MNHEY and CDR2 SVGEGT. The CDR3 runs 13 residues. Trimming pared 5 bases from V and 8 bases from J, leaving 13 bases between.

This chain uses TRBV28 with TRBJ2-1; D possibly corresponds to TRBD1 (5 bases). V was trimmed by 8 bases and J by 5 bases, leaving 13 bases between them. In germline, CDR1 is MDHEN, CDR2 SYDVKM. This CDR3 spans 13 amino acids. CDR3 region: CASCGALNNEQFF. For the CDR3, the DNA is TGTGCCAGCTGTGGGGCCCTGAACAATGAGCAGTTCTTC. Full variable domain (remainder filled in from reference TRBV28 and TRBJ2-1): DVKVTQSSRYLVKRTGEKVFLECVQDMDHENMFWYRQDPGLGLRLIYFSYDVKMKEKGDIPEGYSVSREKKERFSLILESASTNQTSMYLCASCGALNNEQFFGPGTRLTVL.

The rearrangement links TRBV6-5 to TRBJ1-2; D is possibly TRBD1 (5 bases). V was cut by 8 bases and J by 8 bases, with 18 bases left in between. This CDR3 has 13 residues. The germline V gene encodes CDR1 MNHEY and CDR2 SVGAGI. The CDR3 spells CASQTLGLGGYTF. The DNA of the CDR3 is TGTGCCAGCCAGACATTGGGACTGGGGGGCTACACCTTC.

V and J are TRBV10-3 and TRBJ1-1, with 7 bases matching TRBD1. Germline CDR1 and CDR2: ENHRY and SYGVKD. V shed 6 bases, J shed 0 bases, and the junction held 1 base outside the gene matches. The CDR3 has 13 residues. As DNA, the CDR3 is TGTGCCATCAGAGGACAGGTGAACACTGAAGCTTTCTTT. It is translated as CAIRGQVNTEAFF.

The chain recombines TRBV7-2 with TRBJ2-1; TRBD2 is a possible D gene (5 bases). V was clipped by 5 bases and J by 5 bases, with 16 bases between them. CDR1 SGHTA and CDR2 FQGNSA come from the germline V gene. CDR3 length: 15 amino acids. The CDR3 DNA is TGTGCCAGCAGCCCAGAGGGCATGGTAAACAATGAGCAGTTCTTC. Encoded protein: CASSPEGMVNNEQFF.

The V and J genes are TRBV3-1 (or the pseudogene TRBV3-2) and TRBJ1-2, with D maybe TRBD1 (6 bases). The germline gives CDR1 LGHDT, CDR2 YNNKEL (reference sequence). This CDR3 has 15 amino acids. V was pared by 0 bases and J by 2 bases, with 10 bases between. The CDR3 sequence: CASSQDHRENYGYTF. In DNA, the CDR3 is TGTGCCAGCAGCCAAGATCACAGGGAAAACTATGGCTACACCTTC.

The genes are TRBV29-1 and TRBJ2-2; D unclear. Trimming shortened V by 3 bases and J by 1 base, and 6 bases separated the two germline ends. Germline loops: CDR1 SQVTM, CDR2 ANQGSEA. CDR3 length: 13 amino acids. This chain's CDR3 is CSVETRNTGELFF. CDR3 nucleotides: TGCAGCGTTGAGACACGGAACACCGGGGAGCTGTTTTTT.